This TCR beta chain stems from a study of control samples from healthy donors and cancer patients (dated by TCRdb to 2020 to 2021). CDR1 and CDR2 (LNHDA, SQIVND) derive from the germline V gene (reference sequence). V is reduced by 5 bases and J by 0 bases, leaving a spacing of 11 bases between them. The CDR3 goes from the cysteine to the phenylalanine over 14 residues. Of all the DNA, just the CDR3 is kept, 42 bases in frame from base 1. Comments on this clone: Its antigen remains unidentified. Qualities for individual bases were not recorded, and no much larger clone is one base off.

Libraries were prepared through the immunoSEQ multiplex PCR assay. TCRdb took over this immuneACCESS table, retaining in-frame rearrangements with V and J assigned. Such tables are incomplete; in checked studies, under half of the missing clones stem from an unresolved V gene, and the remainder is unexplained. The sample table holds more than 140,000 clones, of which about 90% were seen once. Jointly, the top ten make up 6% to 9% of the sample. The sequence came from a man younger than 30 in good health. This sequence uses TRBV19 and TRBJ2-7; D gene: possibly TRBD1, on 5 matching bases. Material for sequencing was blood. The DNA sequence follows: TGTGCCAGTAGTTTGGGGCAGGGCTCCTACGAGCAGTACTTC. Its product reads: CASSLGQGSYEQYF.